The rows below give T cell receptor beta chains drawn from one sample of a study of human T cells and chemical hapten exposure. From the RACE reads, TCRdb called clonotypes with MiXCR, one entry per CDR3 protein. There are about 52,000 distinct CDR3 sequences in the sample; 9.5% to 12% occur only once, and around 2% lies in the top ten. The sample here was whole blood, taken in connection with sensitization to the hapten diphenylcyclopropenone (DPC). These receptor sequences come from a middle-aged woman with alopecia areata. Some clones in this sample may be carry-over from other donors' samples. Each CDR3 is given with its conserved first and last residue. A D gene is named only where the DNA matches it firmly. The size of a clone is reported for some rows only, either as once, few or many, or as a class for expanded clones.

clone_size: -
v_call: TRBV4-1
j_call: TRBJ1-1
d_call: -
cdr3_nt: TGCGCCAGCAGCCAAACAGGGCTGGAAGCTTTCTTT
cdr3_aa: CASSQTGLEAFF

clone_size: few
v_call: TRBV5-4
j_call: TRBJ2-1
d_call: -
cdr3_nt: TGTGCCAGCAGCTCCGGGGGCACCTACAATGAGCAGTTCTTC
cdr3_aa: CASSSGGTYNEQFF

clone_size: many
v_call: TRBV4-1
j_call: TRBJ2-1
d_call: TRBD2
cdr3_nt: TGCGCCAGCAGCCCCCTAAGGGGGGGTACTAGCGGGGGGACCCACTCCTACAATGAGCAGTTCTTC
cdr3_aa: CASSPLRGGTSGGTHSYNEQFF

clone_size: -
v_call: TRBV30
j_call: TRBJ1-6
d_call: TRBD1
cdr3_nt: TGTGCCTGGGACCGGGGACAGGGTAATTCACCCCTCCACTTT
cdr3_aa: CAWDRGQGNSPLHF

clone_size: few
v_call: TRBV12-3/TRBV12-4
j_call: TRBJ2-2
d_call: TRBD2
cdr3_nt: TGTGCCAGCAGCCCCACTAGCGGGAGTACCGGGGAGCTGTTTTTT
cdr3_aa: CASSPTSGSTGELFF

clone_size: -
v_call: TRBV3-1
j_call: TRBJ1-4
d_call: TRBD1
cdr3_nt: TGTGCCAGCAGCATGACAGGGGATAATGAAAAACTGTTTTTT
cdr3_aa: CASSMTGDNEKLFF

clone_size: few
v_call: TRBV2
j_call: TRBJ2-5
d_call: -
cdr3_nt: TGTGCCAGCAGTGAAGCAGCCGAGACCCAGTACTTC
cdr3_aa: CASSEAAETQYF

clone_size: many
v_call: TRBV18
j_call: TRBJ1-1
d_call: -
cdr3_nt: TGTGCCAGCTCACCAGCGGGGCCGATGAACACTGAAGCTTTCTTT
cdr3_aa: CASSPAGPMNTEAFF

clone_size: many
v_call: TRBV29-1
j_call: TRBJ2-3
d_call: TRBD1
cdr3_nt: TGCAGCGTGGAAGGACAGGGGATAGATACGCAGTATTTT
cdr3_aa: CSVEGQGIDTQYF

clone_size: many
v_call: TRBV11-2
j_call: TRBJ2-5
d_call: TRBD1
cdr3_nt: TGTGCCAGCAGCCGGGGACAGTACCAAGAGACCCAGTACTTC
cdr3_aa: CASSRGQYQETQYF

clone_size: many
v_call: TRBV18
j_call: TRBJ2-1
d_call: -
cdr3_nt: TGTGCCAGCTCACTAGGTATCAACAATGAGCAGTTCTTC
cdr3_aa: CASSLGINNEQFF

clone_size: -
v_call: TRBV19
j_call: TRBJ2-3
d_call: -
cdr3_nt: TGTGCCAGTAGTCCAGCCTGGACAGATACGCAGTATTTT
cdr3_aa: CASSPAWTDTQYF

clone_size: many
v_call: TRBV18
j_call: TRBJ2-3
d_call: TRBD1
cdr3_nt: TGTGCCAGCTCATCACAGGGGACAGATACGCAGTATTTT
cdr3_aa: CASSSQGTDTQYF

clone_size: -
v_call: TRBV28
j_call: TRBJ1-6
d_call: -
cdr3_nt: TGTGCCAGCAGCCCCGGGGTCAGGGGTCTTGGCTCCTATAATTCACCCCTCCACTTT
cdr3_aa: CASSPGVRGLGSYNSPLHF

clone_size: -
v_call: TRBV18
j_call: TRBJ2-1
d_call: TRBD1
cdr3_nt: TGTGCCAGCTCACCTACGACAGGGCCCCTCAATGAGCAGTTCTTC
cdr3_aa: CASSPTTGPLNEQFF

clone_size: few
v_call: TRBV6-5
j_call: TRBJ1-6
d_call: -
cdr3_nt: TGTGCCAGCAGGCAAAATACAGGGACGGGTACACCCCTCCACTTT
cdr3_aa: CASRQNTGTGTPLHF

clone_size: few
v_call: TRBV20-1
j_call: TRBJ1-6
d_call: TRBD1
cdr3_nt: TGCAGTGCTAGAGATGCCGGGACAGGGGAAAAGTACTCTTTT
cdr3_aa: CSARDAGTGEKYSF

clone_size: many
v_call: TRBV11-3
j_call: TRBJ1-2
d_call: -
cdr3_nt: TGTGCCAGCAGCATGATGGGCTTTACACGCTATGGCTACACCTTC
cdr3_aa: CASSMMGFTRYGYTF

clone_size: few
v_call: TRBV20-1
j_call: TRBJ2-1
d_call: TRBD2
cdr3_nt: TGCAGTGCTAAAGGACTAGCGGGAGTTCGGTTCTTC
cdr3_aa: CSAKGLAGVRFF

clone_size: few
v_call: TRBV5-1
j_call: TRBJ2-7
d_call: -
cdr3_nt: TGCGCCAGCAGCTTGTCGGTACTCCGGGACGCCAGGCCCAACGAGCAGTACTTC
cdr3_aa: CASSLSVLRDARPNEQYF

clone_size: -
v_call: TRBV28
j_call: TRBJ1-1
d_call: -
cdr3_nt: TGTGCCAGCAGTTGGCAGAACATGAACACTGAAGCTTTCTTT
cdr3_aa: CASSWQNMNTEAFF

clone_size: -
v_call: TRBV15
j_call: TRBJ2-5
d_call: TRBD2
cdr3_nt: TGTGCCACCAGCAGAGATGCGGGAGACGTGGGTACCCAGTACTTC
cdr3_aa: CATSRDAGDVGTQYF

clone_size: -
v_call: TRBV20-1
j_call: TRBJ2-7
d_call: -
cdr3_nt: TGCAGTGCTAGAGATAGGAGGCTGGGAGAGGGCGAGCAGTACTTC
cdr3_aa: CSARDRRLGEGEQYF

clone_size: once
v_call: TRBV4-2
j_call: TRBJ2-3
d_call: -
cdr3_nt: TGTGCCAGCAGCCAAGATCAAGCGTTCGGGGATACGCAGTATTTT
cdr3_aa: CASSQDQAFGDTQYF

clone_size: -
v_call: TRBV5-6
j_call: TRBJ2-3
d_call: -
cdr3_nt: TGTGCCAGCAGCTTGGGGGGACACACAGATACGCAGTATTTT
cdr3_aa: CASSLGGHTDTQYF

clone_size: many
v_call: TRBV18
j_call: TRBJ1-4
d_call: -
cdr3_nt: TGTGCCAGCTCACCACGCGACGGCCCTAATGAAAAACTGTTTTTT
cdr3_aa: CASSPRDGPNEKLFF

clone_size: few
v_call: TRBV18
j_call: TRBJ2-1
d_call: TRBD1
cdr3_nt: TGTGCCAGCTCACCGGGGACAGTCTCCTACAATGAGCAGTTCTTC
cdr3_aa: CASSPGTVSYNEQFF

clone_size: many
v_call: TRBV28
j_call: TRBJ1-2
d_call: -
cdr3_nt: TGTGCCAGCAGTATCCCCGCCGGGACGGGTACCTATGGCTACACCTTC
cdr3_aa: CASSIPAGTGTYGYTF

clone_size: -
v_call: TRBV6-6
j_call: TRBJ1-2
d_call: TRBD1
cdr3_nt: TGTGCCAGCAGTTCCCTCCGGACAGGGAGGGATGGCTACACCTTC
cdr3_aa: CASSSLRTGRDGYTF

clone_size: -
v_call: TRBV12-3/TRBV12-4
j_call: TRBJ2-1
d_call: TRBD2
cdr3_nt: TGTGCCAGCACCCCCCGGTGGCTAGCGGTTTACAATGAGCAGTTCTTC
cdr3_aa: CASTPRWLAVYNEQFF

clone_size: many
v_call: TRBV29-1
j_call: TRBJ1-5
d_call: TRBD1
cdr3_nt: TGCAGCGCAACAGGGGGCTCCGGTCAGCCCCAGCATTTT
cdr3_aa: CSATGGSGQPQHF

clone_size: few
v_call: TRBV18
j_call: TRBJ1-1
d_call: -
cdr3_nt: TGTGCCAGCTCACCTCCCTCGGCAGGGATTATCACTGAAGCTTTCTTT
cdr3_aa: CASSPPSAGIITEAFF

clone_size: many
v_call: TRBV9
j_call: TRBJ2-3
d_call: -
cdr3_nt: TGTGCCAGCAGCGTAGTAGGAGATACGCAGTATTTT
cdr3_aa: CASSVVGDTQYF

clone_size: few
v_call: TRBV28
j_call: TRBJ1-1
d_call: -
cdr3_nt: TGTGCCAGCAGCCCCCATACTGAAGCTTTCTTT
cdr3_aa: CASSPHTEAFF

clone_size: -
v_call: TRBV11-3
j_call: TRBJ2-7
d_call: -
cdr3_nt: TGTGCCAGCAGCTCCAACCTGGGACGGGGAATCGACGAGCAGTACTTC
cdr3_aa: CASSSNLGRGIDEQYF

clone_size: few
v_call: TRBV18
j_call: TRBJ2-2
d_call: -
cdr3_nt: TGTGCCAGCTCACCCCTGGGAGAAAACACCGGGGAGCTGTTTTTT
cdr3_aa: CASSPLGENTGELFF

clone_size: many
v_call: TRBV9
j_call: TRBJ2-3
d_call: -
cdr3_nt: TGTGCCAGCAGCGTAGCCCCGGCAGATACGCAGTATTTT
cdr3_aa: CASSVAPADTQYF

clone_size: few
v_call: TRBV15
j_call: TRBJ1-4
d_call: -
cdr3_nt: TGTGCCACCAGCAGAGATATCGGAGCACGGGTTGGTGAAAAACTGTTTTTT
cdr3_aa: CATSRDIGARVGEKLFF

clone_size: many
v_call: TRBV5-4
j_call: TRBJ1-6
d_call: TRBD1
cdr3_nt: TGTGCCAGCAGCTCATACAGGGGCGCTAATTCACCCCTCCACTTT
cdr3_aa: CASSSYRGANSPLHF

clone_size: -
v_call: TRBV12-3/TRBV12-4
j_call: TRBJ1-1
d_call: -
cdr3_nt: TGTGCCAGCAGTTTTACCCCGACAGGAAACACTGAAGCTTTCTTT
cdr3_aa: CASSFTPTGNTEAFF

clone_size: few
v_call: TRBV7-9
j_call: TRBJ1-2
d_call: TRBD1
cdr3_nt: TGTGCCAGCAGCGTGGACAGGTTCTATGGCTACACCTTC
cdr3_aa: CASSVDRFYGYTF

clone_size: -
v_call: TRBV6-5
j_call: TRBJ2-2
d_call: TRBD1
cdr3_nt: TGTGCCAGCAGAACAAGGGACAGGGGAGGGAGCGGGGAGCTGTTTTTT
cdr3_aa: CASRTRDRGGSGELFF

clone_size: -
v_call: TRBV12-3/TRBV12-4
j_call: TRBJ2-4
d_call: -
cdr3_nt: TGTGCCAGCAGTTTAGGGGGAAAAAACATTCAGTACTTC
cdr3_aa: CASSLGGKNIQYF